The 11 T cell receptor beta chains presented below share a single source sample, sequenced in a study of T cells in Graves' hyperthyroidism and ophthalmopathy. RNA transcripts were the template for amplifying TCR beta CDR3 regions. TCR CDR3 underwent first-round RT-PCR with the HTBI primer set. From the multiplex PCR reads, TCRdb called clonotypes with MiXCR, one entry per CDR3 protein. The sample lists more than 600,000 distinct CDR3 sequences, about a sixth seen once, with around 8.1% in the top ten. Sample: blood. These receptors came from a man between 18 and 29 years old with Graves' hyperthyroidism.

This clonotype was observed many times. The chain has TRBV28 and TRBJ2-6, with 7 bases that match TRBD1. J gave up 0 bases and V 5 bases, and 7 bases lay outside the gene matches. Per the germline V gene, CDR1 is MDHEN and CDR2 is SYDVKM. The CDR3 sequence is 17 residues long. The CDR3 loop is CASSGGQPLSGANVLTF. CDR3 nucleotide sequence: TGTGCCAGCAGTGGGGGACAGCCCCTCTCTGGGGCCAACGTCCTGACTTTC.

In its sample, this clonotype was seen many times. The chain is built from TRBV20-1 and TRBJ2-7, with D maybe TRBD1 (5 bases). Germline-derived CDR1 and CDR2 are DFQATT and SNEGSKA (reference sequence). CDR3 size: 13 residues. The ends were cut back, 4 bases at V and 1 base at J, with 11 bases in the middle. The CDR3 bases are TGCAGTGCTACCCCGGACAAGTCCTACGAGCAGTACTTC. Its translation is CSATPDKSYEQYF.

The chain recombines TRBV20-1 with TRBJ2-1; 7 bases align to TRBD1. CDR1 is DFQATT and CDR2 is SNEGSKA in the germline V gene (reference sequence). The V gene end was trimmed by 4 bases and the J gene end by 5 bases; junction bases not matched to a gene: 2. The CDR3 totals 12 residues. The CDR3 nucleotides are TGCAGTGCTAACAGGGGCAACAATGAGCAGTTCTTC. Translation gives CSANRGNNEQFF.

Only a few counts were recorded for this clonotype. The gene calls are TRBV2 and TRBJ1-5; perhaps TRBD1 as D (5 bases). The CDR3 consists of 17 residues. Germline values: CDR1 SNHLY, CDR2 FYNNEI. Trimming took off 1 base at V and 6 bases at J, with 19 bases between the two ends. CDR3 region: CASSEVAASGGGQPQHF. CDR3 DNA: TGTGCCAGCAGTGAAGTTGCCGCGAGTGGGGGTGGTCAGCCCCAGCATTTT.

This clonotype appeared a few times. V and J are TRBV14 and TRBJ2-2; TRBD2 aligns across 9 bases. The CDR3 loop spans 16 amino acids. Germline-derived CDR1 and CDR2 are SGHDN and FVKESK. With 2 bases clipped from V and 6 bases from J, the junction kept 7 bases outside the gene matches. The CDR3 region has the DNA TGTGCCAGCAGCCAAAGGGCTAGCGGGACGGCCGGGGAGCTGTTTTTT. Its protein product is CASSQRASGTAGELFF.

The CDR3 here is CATSDGGEDTGELFF. The CDR3 nucleotides read TGTGCCACCAGTGATGGTGGGGAGGACACCGGGGAGCTGTTTTTT. The chain has TRBV24-1 and TRBJ2-2; the D gene is possibly TRBD2 (6 bases). Trimming removed 3 bases at V and 3 bases at J, with 10 bases between. Germline loops: CDR1 KGHDR, CDR2 SFDVKD. This CDR3 is 15 amino acids long.

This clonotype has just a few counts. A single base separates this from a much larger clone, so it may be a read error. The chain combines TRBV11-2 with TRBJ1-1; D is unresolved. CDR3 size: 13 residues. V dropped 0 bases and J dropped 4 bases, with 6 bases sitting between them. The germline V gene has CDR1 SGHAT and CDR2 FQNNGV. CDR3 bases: TGTGCCAGCAGCTTAGAAAGGCGCACTGAAGCTTTCTTT. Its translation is CASSLERRTEAFF.

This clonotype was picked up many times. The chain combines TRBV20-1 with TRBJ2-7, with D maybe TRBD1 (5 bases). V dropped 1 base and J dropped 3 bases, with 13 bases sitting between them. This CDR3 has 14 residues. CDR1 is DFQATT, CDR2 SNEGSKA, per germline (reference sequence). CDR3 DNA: TGCAGTGCTAGAGTCCCAGGGATAAACTACGAGCAGTACTTC. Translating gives CSARVPGINYEQYF.

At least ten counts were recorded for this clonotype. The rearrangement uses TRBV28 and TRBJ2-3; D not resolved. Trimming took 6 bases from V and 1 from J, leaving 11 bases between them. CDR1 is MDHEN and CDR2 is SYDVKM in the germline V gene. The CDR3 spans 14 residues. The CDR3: CASREPRGTDTQYF. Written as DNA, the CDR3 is TGTGCCAGCAGGGAACCTCGGGGCACAGATACGCAGTATTTT.

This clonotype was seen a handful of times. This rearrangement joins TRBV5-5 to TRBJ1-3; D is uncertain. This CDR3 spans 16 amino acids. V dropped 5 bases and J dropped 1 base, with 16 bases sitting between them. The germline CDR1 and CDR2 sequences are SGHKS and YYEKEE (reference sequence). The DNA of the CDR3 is TGTGCCAGCAGAGCCGGACTGGGAGCTTCTGGAAACACCATATATTTT. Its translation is CASRAGLGASGNTIYF.

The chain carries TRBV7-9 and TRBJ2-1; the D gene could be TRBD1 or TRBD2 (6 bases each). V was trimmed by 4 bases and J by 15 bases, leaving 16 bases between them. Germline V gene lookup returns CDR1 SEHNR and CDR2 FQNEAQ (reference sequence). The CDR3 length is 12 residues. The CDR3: CASSSKEEGGFF. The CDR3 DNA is TGTGCCAGCAGCTCAAAGGAAGAGGGGGGGTTCTTC.